The clone carrying this TCR beta chain showed up just once. The entry originates in a study of control samples from healthy donors and cancer patients. V dropped 0 bases and J dropped 2 bases, with 6 bases sitting between them. This CDR3 has 14 amino acids. CDR1 is SGDLS, CDR2 YYNGEE, per germline. Sequencing used immunoSEQ multiplex PCR; TCRdb keeps in-frame clones, though not all of them. The sample consists of 160,000 or so clones, approximately 93% of them appearing once. This chain uses TRBV9 with TRBJ1-3; tentatively, D is TRBD1 (6 bases). Input material: blood. This receptor was obtained from a woman between 40 and 55 years old in good health. The CDR3 is CASSVGTAGNTIYF. CDR3 in DNA: TGTGCCAGCAGCGTAGGGACAGCTGGAAACACCATATATTTT.